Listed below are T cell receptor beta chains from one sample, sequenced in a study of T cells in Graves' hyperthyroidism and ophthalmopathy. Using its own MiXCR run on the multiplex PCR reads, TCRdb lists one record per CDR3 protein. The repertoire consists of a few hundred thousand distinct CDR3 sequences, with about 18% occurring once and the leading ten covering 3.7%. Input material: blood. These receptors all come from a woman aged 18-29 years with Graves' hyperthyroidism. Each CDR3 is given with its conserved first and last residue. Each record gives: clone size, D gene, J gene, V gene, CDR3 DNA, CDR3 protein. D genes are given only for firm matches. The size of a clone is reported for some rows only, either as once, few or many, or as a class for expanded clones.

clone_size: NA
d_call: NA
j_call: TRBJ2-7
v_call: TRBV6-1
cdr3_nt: TGTGCCAGCAGACAATACCCGGACAAAAGCTACGAGCAGTACTTC
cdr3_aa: CASRQYPDKSYEQYF

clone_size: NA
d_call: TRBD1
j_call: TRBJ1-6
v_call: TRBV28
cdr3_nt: TGTGCCAGCAGTCCGGGGACAGGGAATAATTCACCCCTCCACTTT
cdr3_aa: CASSPGTGNNSPLHF

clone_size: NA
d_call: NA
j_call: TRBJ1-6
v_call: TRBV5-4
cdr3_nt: TGTGCCAGCAGCCAGATCTCTAGTAATTCACCCCTCCACTTT
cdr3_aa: CASSQISSNSPLHF

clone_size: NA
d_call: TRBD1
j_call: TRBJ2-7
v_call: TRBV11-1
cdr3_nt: TGTGCCAGCAGCCGATCCCGGGACAGGAGGGCCTCCTACGAGCAGTACTTC
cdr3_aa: CASSRSRDRRASYEQYF

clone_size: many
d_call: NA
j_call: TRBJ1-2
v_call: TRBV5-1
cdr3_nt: TGCGCCAGCAGCTTGGGGTCTGACTATGGCTACACCTTC
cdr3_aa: CASSLGSDYGYTF

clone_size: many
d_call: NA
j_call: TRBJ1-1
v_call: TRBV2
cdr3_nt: TGTGCCAGCACAGACGGCGGGTTAACTGAAGCTTTCTTT
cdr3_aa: CASTDGGLTEAFF

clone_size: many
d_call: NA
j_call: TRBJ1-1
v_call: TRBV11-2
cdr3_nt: TGTGCCAGCAGCCCTCAGGGTGGTGAAGCTTTCTTT
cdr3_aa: CASSPQGGEAFF

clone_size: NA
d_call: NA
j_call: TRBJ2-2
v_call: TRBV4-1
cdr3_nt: TGCGCCAGCAGCCAGCTTCCAAACACCGGGGAGCTGTTTTTT
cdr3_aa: CASSQLPNTGELFF

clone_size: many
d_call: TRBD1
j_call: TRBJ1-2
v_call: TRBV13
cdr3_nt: TGTGCCAGCAGTCGTTCCGGGACAGGGGGCGGCTATGGCTACACCTTC
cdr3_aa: CASSRSGTGGGYGYTF

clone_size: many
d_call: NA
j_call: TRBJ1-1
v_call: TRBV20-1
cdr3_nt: TGCAGTGCTAGAGCCCCAGATGAAGCTTTCTTT
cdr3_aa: CSARAPDEAFF

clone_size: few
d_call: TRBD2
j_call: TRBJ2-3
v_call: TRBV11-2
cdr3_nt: TGTGCCAGCACCCGGGAGGTATTAACAGATACGCAGTATTTT
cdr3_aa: CASTREVLTDTQYF

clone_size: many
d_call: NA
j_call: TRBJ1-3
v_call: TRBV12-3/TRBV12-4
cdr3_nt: TGTGCCAGCAGCTATTCCACCGGAAACACCATATATTTT
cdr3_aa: CASSYSTGNTIYF

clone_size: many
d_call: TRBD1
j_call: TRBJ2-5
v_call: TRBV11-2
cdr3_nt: TGTGCCAGCAGCTTAAGGGGACAGGATGGCGGAACACGAGAGACCCAGTACTTC
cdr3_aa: CASSLRGQDGGTRETQYF

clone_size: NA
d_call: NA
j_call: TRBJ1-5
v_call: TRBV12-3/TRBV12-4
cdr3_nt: TGTGCCAGCAGCCCCCACGGACAGCCCCAGCATTTT
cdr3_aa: CASSPHGQPQHF

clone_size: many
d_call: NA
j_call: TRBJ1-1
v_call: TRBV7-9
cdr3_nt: TGTGCCAGCAGGGCCTCGGGGGGCGAGGGGGAAGCTTTCTTT
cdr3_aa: CASRASGGEGEAFF

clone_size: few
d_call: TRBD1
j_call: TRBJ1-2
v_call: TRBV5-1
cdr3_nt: TGCGCCAGCAGCTTCAGGGGACAGTCTAACGACTACACCTTC
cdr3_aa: CASSFRGQSNDYTF

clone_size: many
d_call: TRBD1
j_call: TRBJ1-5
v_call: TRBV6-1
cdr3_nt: TGTGCCAGCAGGGAGACAGGGAACGGCAATCAGCCCCAGCATTTT
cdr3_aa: CASRETGNGNQPQHF

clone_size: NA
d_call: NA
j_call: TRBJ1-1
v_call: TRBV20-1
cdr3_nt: TGCAGTGCTAGAGTCCAGATTCCGGGAACTGAAGCTTTCTTT
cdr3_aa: CSARVQIPGTEAFF

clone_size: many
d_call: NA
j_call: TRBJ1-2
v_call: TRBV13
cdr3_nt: TGTGCCAGCAGCCCCCGGCCAGCTAACTATGGCTACACCTTC
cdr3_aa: CASSPRPANYGYTF

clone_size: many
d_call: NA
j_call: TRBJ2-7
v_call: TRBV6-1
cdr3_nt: TGTGCCAGCCGGGATAGGGTTTCCTACGAGCAGTACTTC
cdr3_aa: CASRDRVSYEQYF

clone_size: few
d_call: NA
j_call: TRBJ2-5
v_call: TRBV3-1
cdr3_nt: TGTGCCAGCAGCCAAGAAGTACAGGAGCAAGAGACCCAGTACTTC
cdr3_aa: CASSQEVQEQETQYF

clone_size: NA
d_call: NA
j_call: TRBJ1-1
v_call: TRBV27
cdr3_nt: TGTGCCAGCAGTTTGGGCGCAGGGGTGGGCACTGAAGCTTTCTTT
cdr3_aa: CASSLGAGVGTEAFF

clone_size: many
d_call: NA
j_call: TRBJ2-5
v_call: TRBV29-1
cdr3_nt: TGCAGCGTTAAGTCCGCAAAAGAGACCCAGTACTTC
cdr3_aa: CSVKSAKETQYF

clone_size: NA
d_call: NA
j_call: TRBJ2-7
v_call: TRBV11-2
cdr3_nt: TGTGCCAGCAGGAAGACGGTTCTAGTCTACGAGCAGTACTTC
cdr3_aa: CASRKTVLVYEQYF

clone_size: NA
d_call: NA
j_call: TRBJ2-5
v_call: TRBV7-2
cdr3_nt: TGTGCCAGCAGCTCAAACAGGGAGACCCAGTACTTC
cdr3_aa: CASSSNRETQYF

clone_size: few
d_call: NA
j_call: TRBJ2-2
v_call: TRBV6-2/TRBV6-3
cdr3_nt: TGTGCCAGCAGTGCTCGGGGCAGGGGAGGCACCGGGGAGCTGTTTTTT
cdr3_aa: CASSARGRGGTGELFF

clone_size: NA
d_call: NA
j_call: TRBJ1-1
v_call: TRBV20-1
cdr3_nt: TGCAGTGCGAATACAGGAACTCTATCTAACACTGAAGCTTTCTTT
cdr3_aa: CSANTGTLSNTEAFF

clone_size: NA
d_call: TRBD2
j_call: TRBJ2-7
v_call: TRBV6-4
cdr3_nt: TGTGCCAGCAGCGACGGACTAGCGGGAGAAACGTACTCCTACGAGCAGTACTTC
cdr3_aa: CASSDGLAGETYSYEQYF